Listed here are 3 T cell receptor beta chains from one sample, sequenced in a study of blood T cell repertoires in COVID-19. The data were produced by immunoSEQ multiplex PCR, yet TCRdb's version contains in-frame clones alone and is incomplete. This sample has approximately 47,000 clones, with approximately 87% found just once. Specimen: peripheral blood. The receptor source for this set is a woman in her sixties or seventies with acute or convalescent COVID-19.

This chain joins TRBV7-3 and TRBJ2-3; TRBD2 matches 7 bases. The V segment lost 7 bases and the J segment 2 bases; nucleotides outside the gene matches: 9. The germline V gene has CDR1 SGHTA and CDR2 FQGTGA. CDR3 length: 15 amino acids. For the CDR3, the DNA is TGTGCCAGCACCCCTAGCGGCCTACACACAGATACGCAGTATTTT. It translates to CASTPSGLHTDTQYF.

The rearrangement uses TRBV29-1 and TRBJ2-5, with D perhaps matching TRBD1 (7 bases). Germline CDR1 and CDR2: SQVTM and ANQGSEA. Trimming left V 4 bases short and J 1 base short, with 22 bases between. The CDR3 is 17 residues long. The CDR3 spells CSVGGGAGGLLQETQYF. DNA of the CDR3: TGCAGCGTTGGTGGGGGAGCAGGGGGACTTCTCCAAGAGACCCAGTACTTC. Based on the CDR3 plus reference TRBV29-1 and TRBJ2-5, the full variable domain is SAVISQKPSRDICQRGTSLTIQCQVDSQVTMMFWYRQQPGQSLTLIATANQGSEATYESGFVIDKFPISRPNLTFSTLTVSNMSPEDSSIYLCSVGGGAGGLLQETQYFGPGTRLLVL.

The chain recombines TRBV2 with TRBJ2-6, with a tentative D call TRBD2 (6 bases). This CDR3 is 14 amino acids long. CDR1 SNHLY and CDR2 FYNNEI come from the germline V gene. The DNA of the CDR3 is TGTGGGCGGGGTATGCCCTCTGGGGCCAACGTCCTGACTTTC. Its protein product is CGRGMPSGANVLTF.